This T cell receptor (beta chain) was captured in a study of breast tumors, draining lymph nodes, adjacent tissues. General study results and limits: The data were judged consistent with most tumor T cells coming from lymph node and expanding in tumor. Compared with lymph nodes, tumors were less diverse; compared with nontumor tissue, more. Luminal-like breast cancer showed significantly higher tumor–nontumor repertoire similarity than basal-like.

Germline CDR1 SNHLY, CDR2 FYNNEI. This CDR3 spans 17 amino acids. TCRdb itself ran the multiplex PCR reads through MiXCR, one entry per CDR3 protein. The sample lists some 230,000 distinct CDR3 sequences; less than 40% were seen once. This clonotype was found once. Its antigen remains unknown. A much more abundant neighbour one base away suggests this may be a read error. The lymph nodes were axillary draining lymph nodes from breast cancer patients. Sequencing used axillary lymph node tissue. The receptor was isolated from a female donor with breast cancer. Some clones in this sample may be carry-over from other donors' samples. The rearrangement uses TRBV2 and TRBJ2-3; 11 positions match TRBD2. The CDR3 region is CAGSVLAGDSSTDTQYF. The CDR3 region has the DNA TGTGCCGGCAGCGTACTAGCGGGGGACTCTAGCACAGATACGCAGTATTTT.